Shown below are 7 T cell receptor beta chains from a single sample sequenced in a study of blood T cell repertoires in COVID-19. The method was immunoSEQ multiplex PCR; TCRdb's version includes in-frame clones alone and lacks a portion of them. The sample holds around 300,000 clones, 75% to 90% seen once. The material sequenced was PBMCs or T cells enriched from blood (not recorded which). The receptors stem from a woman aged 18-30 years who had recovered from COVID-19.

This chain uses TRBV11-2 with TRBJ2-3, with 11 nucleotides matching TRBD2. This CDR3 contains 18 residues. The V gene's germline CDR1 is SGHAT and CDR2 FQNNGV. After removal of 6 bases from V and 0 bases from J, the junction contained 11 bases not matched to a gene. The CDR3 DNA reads TGTGCCAGCAGTCTTAGCGGGGGGGCCGGTTCTAGCACAGATACGCAGTATTTT. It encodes CASSLSGGAGSSTDTQYF.

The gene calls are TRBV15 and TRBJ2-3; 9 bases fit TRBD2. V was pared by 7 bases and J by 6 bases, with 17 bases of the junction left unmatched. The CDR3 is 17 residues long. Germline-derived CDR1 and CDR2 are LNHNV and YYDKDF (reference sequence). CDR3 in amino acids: CATTFPGLASGADTQYF. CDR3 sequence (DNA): TGTGCCACCACGTTCCCGGGACTAGCCTCCGGGGCGGATACGCAGTATTTT.

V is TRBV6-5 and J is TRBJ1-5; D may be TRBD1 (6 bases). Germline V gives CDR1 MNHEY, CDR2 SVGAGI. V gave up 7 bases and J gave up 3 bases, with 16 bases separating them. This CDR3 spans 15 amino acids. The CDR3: CASKEAGADNQPQHF. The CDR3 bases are TGTGCCAGCAAGGAGGCAGGGGCCGACAATCAGCCCCAGCATTTT.

CDR3 sequence (DNA): TGTGCCAGCAGCTTAAAAGGCGGAGACTACGAGCAGTACTTC. It translates to CASSLKGGDYEQYF. The J gene is TRBJ2-7, the V gene TRBV7-3, with D uncertain. The CDR3 runs to 14 residues. With 1 base removed from V and 3 bases from J, the gap between germline ends came to 10 bases. CDR1 and CDR2 from the germline V gene are SGHTA and FQGTGA. Using reference TRBV7-3 and TRBJ2-7 for the parts outside the CDR3, the full variable domain is GAGVSQTPSNKVTEKGKYVELRCDPISGHTALYWYRQSLGQGPEFLIYFQGTGAADDSGLPNDRFFAVRPEGSVSTLKIQRTERGDSAVYLCASSLKGGDYEQYFGPGTRLTVT.

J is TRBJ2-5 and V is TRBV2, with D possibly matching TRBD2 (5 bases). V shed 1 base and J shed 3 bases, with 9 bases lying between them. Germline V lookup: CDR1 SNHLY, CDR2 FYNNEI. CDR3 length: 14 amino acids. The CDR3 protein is CASSEGLAKETQYF. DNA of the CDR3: TGTGCCAGCAGTGAAGGCCTAGCCAAAGAGACCCAGTACTTC.

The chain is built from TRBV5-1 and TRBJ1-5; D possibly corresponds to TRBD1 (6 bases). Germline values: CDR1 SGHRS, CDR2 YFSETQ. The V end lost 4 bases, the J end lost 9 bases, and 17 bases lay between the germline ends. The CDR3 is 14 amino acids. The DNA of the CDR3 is TGCGCCAGCAGCACACGACAGGCATTCGGGCCCCAGCATTTT. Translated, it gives CASSTRQAFGPQHF. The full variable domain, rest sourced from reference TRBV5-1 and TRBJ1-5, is KAGVTQTPRYLIKTRGQQVTLSCSPISGHRSVSWYQQTPGQGLQFLFEYFSETQRNKGNFPGRFSGRQFSNSRSEMNVSTLELGDSALYLCASSTRQAFGPQHFGDGTRLSIL.

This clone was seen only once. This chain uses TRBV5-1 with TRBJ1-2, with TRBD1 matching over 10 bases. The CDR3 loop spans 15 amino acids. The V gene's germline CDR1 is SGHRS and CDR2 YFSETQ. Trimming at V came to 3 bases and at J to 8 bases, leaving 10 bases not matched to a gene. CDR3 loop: CASSSGTGEGSGYTF. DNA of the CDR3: TGCGCCAGCAGCTCCGGGACAGGGGAGGGCTCAGGCTACACCTTC.